This T cell receptor beta chain was found in a study of blood T cell repertoires in COVID-19. Study-wide background: Material from acute and convalescent COVID-19 was sourced from the United States, Italy and Spain. The analysed material was cDNA or gDNA that came from T cells, B-cell-depleted T cells, or PBMCs.

The length of the CDR3 is 15 residues. V shed 4 bases and J 5 bases; nucleotides not matched to a gene: 6. Germline V gives CDR1 LGHDT, CDR2 YNNKEL (reference sequence). Measured with immunoSEQ multiplex PCR; TCRdb has only the in-frame clones, and not every one. The sample shows 300,000 to 350,000 clones, about nine tenths of them seen only once. The TCR originated in a man aged 25 to 40 with COVID-19, enrolled during active disease. The chain carries TRBV3-1 (or the pseudogene TRBV3-2) and TRBJ1-4; 8 bases line up with TRBD1. The sample taken for sequencing was peripheral blood. The CDR3 reads CASSLQQGGNEKLFF. CDR3 in DNA: TGTGCCAGCAGCCTTCAACAGGGGGGAAATGAAAAACTGTTTTTT.